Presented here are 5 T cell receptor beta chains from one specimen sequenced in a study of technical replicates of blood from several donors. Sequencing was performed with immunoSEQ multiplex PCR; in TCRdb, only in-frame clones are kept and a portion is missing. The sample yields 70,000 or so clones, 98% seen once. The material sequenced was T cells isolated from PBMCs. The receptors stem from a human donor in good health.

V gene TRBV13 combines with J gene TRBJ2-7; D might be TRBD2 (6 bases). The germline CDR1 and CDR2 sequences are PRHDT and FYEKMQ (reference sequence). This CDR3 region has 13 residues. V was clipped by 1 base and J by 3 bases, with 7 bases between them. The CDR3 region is CASSLAGVYEQYF. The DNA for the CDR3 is TGTGCCAGCAGCTTAGCGGGAGTCTACGAGCAGTACTTC. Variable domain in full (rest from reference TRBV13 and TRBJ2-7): AAGVIQSPRHLIKEKRETATLKCYPIPRHDTVYWYQQGPGQDPQFLISFYEKMQSDKGSIPDRFSAQQFSDYHSELNMSSLELGDSALYFCASSLAGVYEQYFGPGTRLTVT.

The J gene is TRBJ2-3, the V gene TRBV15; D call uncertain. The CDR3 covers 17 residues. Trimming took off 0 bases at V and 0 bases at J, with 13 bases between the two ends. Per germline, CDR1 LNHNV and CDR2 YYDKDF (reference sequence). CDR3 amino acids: CATSRDIAPPSTDTQYF. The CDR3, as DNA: TGTGCCACCAGCAGAGATATAGCCCCTCCTAGCACAGATACGCAGTATTTT.

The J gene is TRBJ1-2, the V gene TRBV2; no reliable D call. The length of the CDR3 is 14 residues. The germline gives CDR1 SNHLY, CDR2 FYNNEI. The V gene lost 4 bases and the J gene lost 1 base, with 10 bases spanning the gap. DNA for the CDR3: TGTGCCAGCAGTGTCAGACTGGGTAACTATGGCTACACCTTC. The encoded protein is CASSVRLGNYGYTF.

CDR3 protein: CASSQDRGGRDEQYF. The CDR3 DNA is TGCGCCAGCAGCCAAGATAGAGGGGGCCGAGACGAGCAGTACTTC. The chain uses TRBV4-1 and TRBJ2-7, with 7 nucleotides matching TRBD1. Trimming removed 0 bases from V and 5 bases from J; junction bases left unmatched: 7. The germline CDR1 and CDR2 sequences are MGHRA and YSYEKL. The CDR3 extends over 15 amino acids.

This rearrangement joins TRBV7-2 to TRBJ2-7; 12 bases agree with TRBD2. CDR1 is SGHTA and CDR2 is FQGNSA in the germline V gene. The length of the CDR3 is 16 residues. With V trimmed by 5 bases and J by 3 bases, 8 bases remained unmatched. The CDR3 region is CASSPGLAGPLYEQYF. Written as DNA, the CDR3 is TGTGCCAGCAGCCCGGGACTAGCGGGCCCTCTCTACGAGCAGTACTTC.